The 9 T cell receptor beta chains reported below all come from one sample, sequenced in a study of blood T cell repertoires in COVID-19. Produced via immunoSEQ multiplex PCR; TCRdb's table is partial and in-frame only. The table includes 50,000 to 65,000 clones, 80% to 85% detected once. Sequencing was carried out using peripheral blood. These receptors came from a man between 60 and 70 years old with COVID-19, enrolled during active disease.

The chain is built from TRBV11-3 and TRBJ2-1; perhaps TRBD1 as D (5 bases). The CDR3 length is 14 residues. Germline assignment: CDR1 SGHNT and CDR2 YENEEA. The ends were cut back, 1 base at V and 2 bases at J, with 6 bases in the middle. The CDR3 reads CASSLVGPYNEQFF. CDR3 sequence (DNA): TGTGCCAGCAGCTTAGTGGGGCCCTACAATGAGCAGTTCTTC. Complete variable domain (other parts from reference TRBV11-3 and TRBJ2-1): EAGVVQSPRYKIIEKKQPVAFWCNPISGHNTLYWYLQNLGQGPELLIRYENEEAVDDSQLPKDRFSAERLKGVDSTLKIQPAELGDSAVYLCASSLVGPYNEQFFGPGTRLTVL.

The chain combines TRBV18 with TRBJ2-5; D is unclear. The germline gives CDR1 KGHSH, CDR2 LQKENI. The CDR3 is 15 residues long. V lost 2 bases to trimming and J lost 3 bases, with 13 bases between them. The CDR3 DNA is TGTGCCAGCTCACCAGGCGGTGTAGGTGAAGAGACCCAGTACTTC. Its translation is CASSPGGVGEETQYF.

The rearrangement joins TRBV5-1 to TRBJ2-1; 9 bases align to TRBD2. This CDR3 spans 15 amino acids. Per the germline V gene, CDR1 is SGHRS and CDR2 is YFSETQ. The V and J ends lost 3 bases and 5 bases, in that order; junction bases with no gene match: 6. CDR3 sequence: CASSSGLASHNEQFF. The CDR3 DNA is TGCGCCAGCAGCTCCGGACTAGCGTCCCACAATGAGCAGTTCTTC.

The chain carries TRBV10-2 and TRBJ2-4; 10 nucleotides line up with TRBD1. In germline, CDR1 is WSHSY, CDR2 SAAADI. This CDR3 contains 16 residues. V lost 7 bases to trimming and J lost 0 bases; unmatched junction nucleotides: 6. CDR3 amino acids: CASMGTGERAKNIQYF. CDR3 nucleotides: TGCGCCAGCATGGGGACAGGGGAGAGAGCCAAAAACATTCAGTACTTC.

The rearrangement joins TRBV10-3 to TRBJ1-2; D uncertain. The germline V gene encodes CDR1 ENHRY and CDR2 SYGVKD. This CDR3 contains 14 residues. Trimming removed 6 bases from V and 6 bases from J, with 17 bases in between. This CDR3 is CAISQSVNRDGYTF. The CDR3 DNA follows: TGTGCCATCAGCCAGAGCGTCAACCGGGATGGCTACACCTTC.

V gene TRBV15 combines with J gene TRBJ2-5; weak D call: TRBD1 (6 bases). Trimming left V 3 bases short and J 6 bases short, with 14 bases between. CDR1 LNHNV and CDR2 YYDKDF come from the germline V gene (reference sequence). The CDR3 extends over 14 amino acids. CDR3 region: CATSSGQTAKTQYF. The DNA for the CDR3 is TGTGCCACCAGCAGTGGACAGACAGCGAAGACCCAGTACTTC.

The chain joins TRBV3-1 (or the pseudogene TRBV3-2) to TRBJ2-7; TRBD1 is a possible D gene (6 bases). This CDR3 has 13 amino acids. The germline V gene encodes CDR1 LGHDT and CDR2 YNNKEL (reference sequence). V was pared by 4 bases and J by 3 bases, with 10 bases between. The CDR3 coding sequence is TGTGCCAGCAGCCGGGGACAAGACTACGAGCAGTACTTC. Amino acid sequence: CASSRGQDYEQYF.

V usage is TRBV6-5 and J usage is TRBJ1-2; TRBD1 aligns across 8 bases. V gave up 5 bases and J gave up 4 bases; unmatched junction bases: 6. There are 14 residues in the CDR3. Germline V CDR1 and CDR2: MNHEY, SVGAGI. CDR3 protein: CASSQPGGAYGYTF. CDR3 nucleotide sequence: TGTGCCAGCAGTCAACCAGGGGGCGCCTATGGCTACACCTTC.

The rearrangement links TRBV18 to TRBJ2-3; tentatively, D is TRBD1 (5 bases). The germline V gene encodes CDR1 KGHSH and CDR2 LQKENI. V lost 2 bases and J lost 0, with 12 bases in between. The CDR3 contains 16 residues. The CDR3 nucleotides are TGTGCCAGCTCACCAACGCCTGACAGTAGCACAGATACGCAGTATTTT. This codes for CASSPTPDSSTDTQYF.